A single TCR beta chain is shown here with its context. Its matching antigen is unknown. Produced via immunoSEQ multiplex PCR; TCRdb's table is partial and in-frame only. The sample gives over 75,000 clones, roughly 91% of which show up once; roughly 0.31% is in the top ten. The data derive from a study of graft-versus-host responses after intestinal transplantation. Points from the study as a whole: Peak GvH clone levels in circulation were associated with early post-transplant HvG declines. Patients with graft-donor T cell macrochimerism had high graft-versus-host to host-versus-graft clonal ratios in allografts.

Trimming stripped 1 base from V and 0 bases from J, with 13 bases between. The CDR3 sequence is 17 residues long. The germline V gene encodes CDR1 KGHSH and CDR2 LQKENI. The receptor was derived from a human donor who received an intestinal transplant. The specimen was unstimulated CD4+ T cells sorted from spleen or lymph node cells, collected before intestinal transplant. V usage is TRBV18 and J usage is TRBJ1-5; maybe TRBD1 (5 bases). CDR3 sequence reads: CASSPLPGPYSNQPQHF. DNA for the CDR3: TGTGCCAGCTCACCACTTCCAGGGCCTTATAGCAATCAGCCCCAGCATTTT.